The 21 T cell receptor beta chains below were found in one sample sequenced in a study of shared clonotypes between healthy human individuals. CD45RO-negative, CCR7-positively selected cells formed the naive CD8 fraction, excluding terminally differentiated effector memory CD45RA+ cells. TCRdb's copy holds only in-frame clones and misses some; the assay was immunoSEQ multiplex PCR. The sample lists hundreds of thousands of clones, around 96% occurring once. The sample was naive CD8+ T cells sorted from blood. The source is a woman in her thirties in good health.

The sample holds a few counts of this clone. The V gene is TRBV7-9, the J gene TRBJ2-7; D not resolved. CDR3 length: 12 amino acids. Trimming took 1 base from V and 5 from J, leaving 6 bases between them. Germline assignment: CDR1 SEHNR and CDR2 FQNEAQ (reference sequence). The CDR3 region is CASSLGSNEQYF. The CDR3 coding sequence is TGTGCCAGCAGCTTAGGTTCAAACGAGCAGTACTTC. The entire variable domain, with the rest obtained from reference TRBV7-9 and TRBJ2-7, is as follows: DTGVSQNPRHKITKRGQNVTFRCDPISEHNRLYWYRQTLGQGPEFLTYFQNEAQLEKSRLLSDRFSAERPKGSFSTLEIQRTEQGDSAMYLCASSLGSNEQYFGPGTRLTVT.

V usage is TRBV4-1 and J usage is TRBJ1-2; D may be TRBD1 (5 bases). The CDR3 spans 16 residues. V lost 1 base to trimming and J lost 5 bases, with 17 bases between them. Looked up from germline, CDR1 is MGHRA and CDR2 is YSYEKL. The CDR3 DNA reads TGCGCCAGCAGCCAAGTGGGGGAGGTATTGAGGTATGGCTACACCTTC. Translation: CASSQVGEVLRYGYTF.

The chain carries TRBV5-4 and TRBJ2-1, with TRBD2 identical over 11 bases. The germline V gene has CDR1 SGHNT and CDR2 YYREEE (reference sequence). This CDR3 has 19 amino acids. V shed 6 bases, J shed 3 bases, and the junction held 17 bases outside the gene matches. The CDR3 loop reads CASTTVEVASGRLYNEQFF. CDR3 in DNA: TGTGCCAGCACCACGGTGGAGGTGGCTAGCGGGAGGCTCTACAATGAGCAGTTCTTC.

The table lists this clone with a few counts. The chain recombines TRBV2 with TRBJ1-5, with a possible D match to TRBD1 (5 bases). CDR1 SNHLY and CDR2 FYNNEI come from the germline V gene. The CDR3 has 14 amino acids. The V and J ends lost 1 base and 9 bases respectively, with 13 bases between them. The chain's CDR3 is CASSEVPGWWPQHF. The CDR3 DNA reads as TGTGCCAGCAGTGAAGTCCCAGGGTGGTGGCCCCAGCATTTT.

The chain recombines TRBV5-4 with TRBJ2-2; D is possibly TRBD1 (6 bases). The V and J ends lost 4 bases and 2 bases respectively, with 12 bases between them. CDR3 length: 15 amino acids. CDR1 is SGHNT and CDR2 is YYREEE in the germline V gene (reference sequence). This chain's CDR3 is CASSAWTANTGELFF. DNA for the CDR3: TGTGCCAGCAGCGCCTGGACAGCTAACACCGGGGAGCTGTTTTTT. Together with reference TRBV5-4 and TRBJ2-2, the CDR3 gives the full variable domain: ETGVTQSPTHLIKTRGQQVTLRCSSQSGHNTVSWYQQALGQGPQFIFQYYREEENGRGNFPPRFSGLQFPNYSSELNVNALELDDSALYLCASSAWTANTGELFFGEGSRLTVL.

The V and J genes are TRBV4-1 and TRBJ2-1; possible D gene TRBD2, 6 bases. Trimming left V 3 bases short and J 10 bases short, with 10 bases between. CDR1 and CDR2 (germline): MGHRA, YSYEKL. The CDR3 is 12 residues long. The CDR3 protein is CASSQGGGEQFF. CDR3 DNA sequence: TGCGCCAGCAGCCAGGGGGGTGGGGAGCAGTTCTTC.

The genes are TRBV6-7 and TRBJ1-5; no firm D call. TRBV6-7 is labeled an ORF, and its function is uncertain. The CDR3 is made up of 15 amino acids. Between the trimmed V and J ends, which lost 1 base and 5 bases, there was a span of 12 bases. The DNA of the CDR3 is TGTGCCAGCAGTTACTATGGGGTGTCGGATCAGCCCCAGCATTTT. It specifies CASSYYGVSDQPQHF.

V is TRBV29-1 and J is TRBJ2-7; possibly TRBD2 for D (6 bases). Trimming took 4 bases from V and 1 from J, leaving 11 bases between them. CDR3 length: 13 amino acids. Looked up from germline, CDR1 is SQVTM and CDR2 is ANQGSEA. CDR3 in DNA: TGCAGCGTTGCCGGGACTGTATCCTACGAGCAGTACTTC. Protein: CSVAGTVSYEQYF.

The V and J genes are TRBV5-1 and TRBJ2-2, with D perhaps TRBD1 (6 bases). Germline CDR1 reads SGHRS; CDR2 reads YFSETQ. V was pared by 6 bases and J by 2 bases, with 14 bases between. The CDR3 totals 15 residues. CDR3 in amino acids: CASTADGTNTGELFF. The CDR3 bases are TGCGCCAGCACCGCGGACGGGACAAACACCGGGGAGCTGTTTTTT.

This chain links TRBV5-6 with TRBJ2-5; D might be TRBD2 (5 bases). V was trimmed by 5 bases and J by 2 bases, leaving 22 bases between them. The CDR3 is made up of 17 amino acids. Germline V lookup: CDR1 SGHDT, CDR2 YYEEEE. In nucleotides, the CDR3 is TGTGCCAGCAGGATTCCCGGGGATGGAGCGGAACAAGAGACCCAGTACTTC. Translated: CASRIPGDGAEQETQYF.

The CDR3: CASSVGRWDSYNEQFF. DNA of the CDR3: TGTGCCAGCAGTGTTGGTCGGTGGGACTCCTACAATGAGCAGTTCTTC. This chain uses TRBV2 with TRBJ2-1, with unresolved D. Trimming pared 4 bases from V and 0 bases from J, leaving 13 bases between. Germline CDR1 reads SNHLY; CDR2 reads FYNNEI. There are 16 residues in the CDR3. Supplemented by reference TRBV2 and TRBJ2-1, the full variable domain reads EPEVTQTPSHQVTQMGQEVILRCVPISNHLYFYWYRQILGQKVEFLVSFYNNEISEKSEIFDDQFSVERPDGSNFTLKIRSTKLEDSAMYFCASSVGRWDSYNEQFFGPGTRLTVL.

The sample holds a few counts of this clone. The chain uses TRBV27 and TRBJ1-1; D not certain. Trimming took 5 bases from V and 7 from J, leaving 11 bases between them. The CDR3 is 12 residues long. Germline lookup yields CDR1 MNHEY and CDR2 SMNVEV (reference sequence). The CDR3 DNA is TGTGCCAGCAGTCTGATAGGGCGTGAAGCTTTCTTT. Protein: CASSLIGREAFF.

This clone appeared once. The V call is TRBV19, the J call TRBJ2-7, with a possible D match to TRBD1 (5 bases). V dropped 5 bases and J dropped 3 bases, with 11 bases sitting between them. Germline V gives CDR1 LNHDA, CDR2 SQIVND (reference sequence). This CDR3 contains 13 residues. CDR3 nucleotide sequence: TGTGCCAGTAGTGAAACAGGCTTCTACGAGCAGTACTTC. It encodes CASSETGFYEQYF.

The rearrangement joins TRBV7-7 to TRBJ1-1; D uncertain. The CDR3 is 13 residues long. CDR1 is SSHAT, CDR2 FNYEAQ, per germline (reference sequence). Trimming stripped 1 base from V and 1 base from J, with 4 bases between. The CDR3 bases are TGTGCCAGCAGCTTAGGGTGGAACACTGAAGCTTTCTTT. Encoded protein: CASSLGWNTEAFF.

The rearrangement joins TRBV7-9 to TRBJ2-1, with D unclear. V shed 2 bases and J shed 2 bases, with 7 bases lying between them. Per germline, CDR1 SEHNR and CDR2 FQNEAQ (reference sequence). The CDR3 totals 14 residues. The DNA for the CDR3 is TGTGCCAGCAGCTTAATGGGGACCTACAATGAGCAGTTCTTC. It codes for CASSLMGTYNEQFF.

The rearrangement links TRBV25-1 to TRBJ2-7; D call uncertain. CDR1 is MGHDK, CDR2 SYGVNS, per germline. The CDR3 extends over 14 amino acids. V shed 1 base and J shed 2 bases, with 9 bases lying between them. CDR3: CASSEWEQTYEQYF. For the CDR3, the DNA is TGTGCCAGCAGTGAATGGGAACAGACCTACGAGCAGTACTTC.

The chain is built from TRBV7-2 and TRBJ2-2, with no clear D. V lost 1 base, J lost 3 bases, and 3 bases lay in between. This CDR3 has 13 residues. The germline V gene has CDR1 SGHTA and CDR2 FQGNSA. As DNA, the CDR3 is TGTGCCAGCAGCTTAGGGGACACCGGGGAGCTGTTTTTT. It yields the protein CASSLGDTGELFF.

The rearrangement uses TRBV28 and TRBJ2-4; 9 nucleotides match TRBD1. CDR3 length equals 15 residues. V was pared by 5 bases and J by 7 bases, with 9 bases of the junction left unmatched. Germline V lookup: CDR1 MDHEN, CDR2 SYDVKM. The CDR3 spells CASSPRDREENIQYF. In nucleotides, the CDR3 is TGTGCCAGCAGTCCCAGGGACAGGGAGGAGAACATTCAGTACTTC. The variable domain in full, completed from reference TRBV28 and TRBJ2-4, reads DVKVTQSSRYLVKRTGEKVFLECVQDMDHENMFWYRQDPGLGLRLIYFSYDVKMKEKGDIPEGYSVSREKKERFSLILESASTNQTSMYLCASSPRDREENIQYFGAGTRLSVL.

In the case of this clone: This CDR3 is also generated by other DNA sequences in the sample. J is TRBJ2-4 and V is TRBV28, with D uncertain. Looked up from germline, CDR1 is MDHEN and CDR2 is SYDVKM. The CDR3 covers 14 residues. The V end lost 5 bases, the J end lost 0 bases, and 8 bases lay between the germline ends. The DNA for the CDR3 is TGTGCCAGCAGTCTAAGACTAGCCAAAAACATTCAGTACTTC. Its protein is CASSLRLAKNIQYF.

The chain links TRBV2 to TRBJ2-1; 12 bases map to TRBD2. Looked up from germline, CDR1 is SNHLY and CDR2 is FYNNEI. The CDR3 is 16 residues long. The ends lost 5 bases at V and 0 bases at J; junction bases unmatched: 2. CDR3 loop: CASSLAGGPSYNEQFF. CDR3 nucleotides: TGTGCCAGCAGTCTAGCGGGAGGGCCCTCCTACAATGAGCAGTTCTTC.

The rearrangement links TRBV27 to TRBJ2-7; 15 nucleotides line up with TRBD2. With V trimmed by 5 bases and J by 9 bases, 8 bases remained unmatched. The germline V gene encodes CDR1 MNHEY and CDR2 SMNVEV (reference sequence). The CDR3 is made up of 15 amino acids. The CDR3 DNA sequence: TGTGCCAGCAGTCCCGGGACTAGCGGGAGGACGGGGCAGTACTTC. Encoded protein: CASSPGTSGRTGQYF.